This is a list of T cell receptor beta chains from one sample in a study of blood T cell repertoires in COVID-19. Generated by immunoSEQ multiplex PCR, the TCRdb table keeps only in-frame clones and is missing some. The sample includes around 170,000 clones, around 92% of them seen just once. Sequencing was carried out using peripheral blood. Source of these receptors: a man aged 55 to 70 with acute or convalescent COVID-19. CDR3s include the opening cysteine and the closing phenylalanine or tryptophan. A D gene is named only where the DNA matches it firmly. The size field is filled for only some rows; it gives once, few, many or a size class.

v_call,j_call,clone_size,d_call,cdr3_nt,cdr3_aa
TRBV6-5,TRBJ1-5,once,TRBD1,TGTGCCAGCAGTTTAGACAGGGGCGGACAGCCCCAGCATTTT,CASSLDRGGQPQHF
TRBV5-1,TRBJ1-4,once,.,TGCGCCAGCAGCTTGGTCCCCGGGGATAATGAAAAACTGTTTTTT,CASSLVPGDNEKLFF
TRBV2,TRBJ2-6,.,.,TGTGCCAGCAGTGCCCAGGGGCAGTTGGGCTCTGGGGCCAACGTCCTGACTTTC,CASSAQGQLGSGANVLTF
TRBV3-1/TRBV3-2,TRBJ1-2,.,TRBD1,TGTGCCAGCAGCCCACGGCGCTATAACAGGGGGCGAGGCTATGGCTACACCTTC,CASSPRRYNRGRGYGYTF
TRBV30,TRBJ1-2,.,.,TGTGCCTGGAGTGTACGTCCAGGGCATTACTATGGCTACACCTTC,CAWSVRPGHYYGYTF
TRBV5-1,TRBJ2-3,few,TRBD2,TGCGCCAGCAGCTCCGGACTAGTAGGGAGCACAGATACGCAGTATTTT,CASSSGLVGSTDTQYF
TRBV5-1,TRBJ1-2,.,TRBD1,TGCGCCAGCAGCTTGGCCACAGGGGCTAACTATGGCTACACCTTC,CASSLATGANYGYTF
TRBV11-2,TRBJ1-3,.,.,TGTGCCAGCAGCTCGACAGTCGGACGTGGAAACACCATATATTTT,CASSSTVGRGNTIYF
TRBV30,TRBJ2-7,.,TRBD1,TGTGCCTGGGGACAGGGGGCACACGAGCAGTACTTC,CAWGQGAHEQYF
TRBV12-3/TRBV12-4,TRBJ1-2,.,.,TGTGCCAGCAGTACAGGGTTTGGAGGCTACACCTTC,CASSTGFGGYTF
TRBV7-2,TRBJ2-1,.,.,TGTGCCAGCAGCTTAATGTATAACACCCCGGGTGAGCAGTTCTTC,CASSLMYNTPGEQFF
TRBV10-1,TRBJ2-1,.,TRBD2,TGCGCCAGCAGTGAATTTGGGGGAGGGAATGAGCAGTTCTTC,CASSEFGGGNEQFF
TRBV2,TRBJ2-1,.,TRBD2,TGTGCCAGCAGCGGTCTAGCGGGGGGGTACAATGAGCAGTTCTTC,CASSGLAGGYNEQFF
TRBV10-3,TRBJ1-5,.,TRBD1,TGTGCCATCAGCCCGACAGGGATCCAGCCCCAGCATTTT,CAISPTGIQPQHF
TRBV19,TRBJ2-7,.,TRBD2,TGTGCCAGTAGTATTGGACTAGCGGCCCCCTACGAGCAGTACTTC,CASSIGLAAPYEQYF
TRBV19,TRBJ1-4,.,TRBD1,TGTGCCAGTCTCCGGACAGGGTTCGTAGGTGAAAAACTGTTTTTT,CASLRTGFVGEKLFF
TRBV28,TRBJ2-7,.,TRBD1,TGTGCCAGCAGTTTATCGACAGGGGGGGCTTACGAGCAGTACTTC,CASSLSTGGAYEQYF
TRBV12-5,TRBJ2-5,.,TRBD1,TGTGCTAGTGGTTTGGCCCTCGACAGGGAAGAGACCCAGTACTTC,CASGLALDREETQYF
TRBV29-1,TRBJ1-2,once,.,TGCAGCGTTGAAGGCAGCGTCTATGGCTACACCTTC,CSVEGSVYGYTF
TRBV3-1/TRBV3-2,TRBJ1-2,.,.,TGTGCCAGCAGCCAAGATCGAGGGAGGGGAGGCTACACCTTC,CASSQDRGRGGYTF
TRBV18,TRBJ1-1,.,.,TGTGCCAGCTCACCCTCCGGTGTGGGGGGGAACACTGAAGCTTTCTTT,CASSPSGVGGNTEAFF
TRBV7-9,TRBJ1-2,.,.,TGTGCCAGCAGCTTAGAAGTCAGCGGATACAACGGCTACACCTTC,CASSLEVSGYNGYTF
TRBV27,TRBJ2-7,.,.,TGTGCCAGCAGTTCCATCGCAGGGACACACTCCTACGAGCAGTACTTC,CASSSIAGTHSYEQYF
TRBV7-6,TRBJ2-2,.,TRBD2,TGTGCCAGCAGCTCAGGACTAGCGGCAAGGAACACCGGGGAGCTGTTTTTT,CASSSGLAARNTGELFF
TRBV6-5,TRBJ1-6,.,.,TGTGCCAGCAGCAGCGGGCATGCTAATTCACCCCTCCACTTT,CASSSGHANSPLHF
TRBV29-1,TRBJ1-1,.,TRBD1,TGCAGCGGTGGACAGGGGGCAACTGAAGCTTTCTTT,CSGGQGATEAFF
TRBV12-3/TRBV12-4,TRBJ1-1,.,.,TGTGCCAGCAGTTTGTCCCGGGGAACTGAAGCTTTCTTT,CASSLSRGTEAFF
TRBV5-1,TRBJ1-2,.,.,TGCGCCAGCAGCTTGATCCCGGGTCTTCAAGCCTATGGCTACACCTTC,CASSLIPGLQAYGYTF
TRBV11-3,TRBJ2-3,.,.,TGTGCCAGCAGCGGACAGGGAGGGGATACGCAGTATTTT,CASSGQGGDTQYF
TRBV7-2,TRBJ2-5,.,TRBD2,TGTGCCAGCAGCTTATCAGCGGGGGTAGAGACCCAGTACTTC,CASSLSAGVETQYF
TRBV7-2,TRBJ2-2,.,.,TGTGCCAGCAGCTCGGGGGACTCCGCCGGGGAGCTGTTTTTT,CASSSGDSAGELFF
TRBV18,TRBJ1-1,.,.,TGTGCCAGCTCACCATTGGACAAGGCTAATGAAGCTTTCTTT,CASSPLDKANEAFF
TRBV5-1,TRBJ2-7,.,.,TGCGCCAGCAGCAACCAGGGTAGCTCCTACGAGCAGTACTTC,CASSNQGSSYEQYF
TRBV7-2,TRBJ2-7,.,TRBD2,TGTGCCAGCAGCCCAATAGCGGGGGGGGCCACCTACGAGCAGTACTTC,CASSPIAGGATYEQYF
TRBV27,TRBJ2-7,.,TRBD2,TGTGCCAGCAGCCTGGGGGGGGTAAGCGAGCAGTACTTC,CASSLGGVSEQYF
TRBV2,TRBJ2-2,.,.,TGTGCCAGCAGTCCGACGGGGAAAAGCACCGGGGAGCTGTTTTTT,CASSPTGKSTGELFF
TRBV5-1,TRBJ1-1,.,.,TGCGCCAGCAGCTTGGAGCAGGGAACTGAAGCTTTCTTT,CASSLEQGTEAFF
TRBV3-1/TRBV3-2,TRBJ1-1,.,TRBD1,TGTGCCAGCAGCCAAGGGACAGGGGCTTTCTTT,CASSQGTGAFF
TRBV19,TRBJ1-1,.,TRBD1,TGTGCCAGTAGTAGCCGGGACAGGGCTTTCTTT,CASSSRDRAFF
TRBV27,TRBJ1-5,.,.,TGTGCCAGCAGTTTAACAGGGAGCAATCAGCCCCAGCATTTT,CASSLTGSNQPQHF
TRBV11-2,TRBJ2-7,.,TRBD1,TGTGCCAGCAGCCCGACAGGGGGAACCTACGAGCAGTACTTC,CASSPTGGTYEQYF
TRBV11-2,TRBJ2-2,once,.,TGTGCCAGCAGCCCTCGTGGGGGGGGCAACACCGGGGAGCTGTTTTTT,CASSPRGGGNTGELFF
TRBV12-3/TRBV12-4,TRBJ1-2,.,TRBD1,TGTGCCAGCAGTTCCGGGACAGGGTGGTACTACACCTTC,CASSSGTGWYYTF
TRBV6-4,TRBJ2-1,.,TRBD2,TGTGCCAGCAGTGACTCGCGGGGGGGCTACAATGAGCAGTTCTTC,CASSDSRGGYNEQFF
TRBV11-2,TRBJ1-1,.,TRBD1,TGTGCCAGCAGCTTAGGATGGGACAGGGGGGCCCCGAACACTGAAGCTTTCTTT,CASSLGWDRGAPNTEAFF
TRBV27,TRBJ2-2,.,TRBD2,TGTGCCAGCAGTTTAGGGACTAGCGGGGCGAACACCGGGGAGCTGTTTTTT,CASSLGTSGANTGELFF
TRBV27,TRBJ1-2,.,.,TGTGCCAGCAGTTTAGAGCCGTCATCCTATGGCTACACCTTC,CASSLEPSSYGYTF
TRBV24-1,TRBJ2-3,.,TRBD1,TGTGCCACCAGTGACCGAGGGACAGGTACATCCCCAGATACGCAGTATTTT,CATSDRGTGTSPDTQYF
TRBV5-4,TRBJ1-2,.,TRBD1,TGTGCCAGCAGCCCGGGACAGAAGTCTTATGGCTACACCTTC,CASSPGQKSYGYTF
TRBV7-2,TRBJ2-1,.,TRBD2,TGTGCCAGCAGCTCTCAAAGCGGGGGGGCCGGGTATGAGCAGTTCTTC,CASSSQSGGAGYEQFF
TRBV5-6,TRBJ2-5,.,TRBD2,TGTGCCAGCAGCCGCCGACAGACAGCGGGGGAGACCCAGTACTTC,CASSRRQTAGETQYF
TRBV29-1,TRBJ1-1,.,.,TGCAGCGTCGCTCAGGGACACCTGAACACTGAAGCTTTCTTT,CSVAQGHLNTEAFF
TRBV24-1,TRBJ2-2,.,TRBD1,TGTGCCACCATTCATTCACAGGGGACCGGGGAGCTGTTTTTT,CATIHSQGTGELFF
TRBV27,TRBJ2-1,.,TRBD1,TGTGCCAGCAGTTCCTTCACCCCTGGACAGGGGCAGTTCTTC,CASSSFTPGQGQFF